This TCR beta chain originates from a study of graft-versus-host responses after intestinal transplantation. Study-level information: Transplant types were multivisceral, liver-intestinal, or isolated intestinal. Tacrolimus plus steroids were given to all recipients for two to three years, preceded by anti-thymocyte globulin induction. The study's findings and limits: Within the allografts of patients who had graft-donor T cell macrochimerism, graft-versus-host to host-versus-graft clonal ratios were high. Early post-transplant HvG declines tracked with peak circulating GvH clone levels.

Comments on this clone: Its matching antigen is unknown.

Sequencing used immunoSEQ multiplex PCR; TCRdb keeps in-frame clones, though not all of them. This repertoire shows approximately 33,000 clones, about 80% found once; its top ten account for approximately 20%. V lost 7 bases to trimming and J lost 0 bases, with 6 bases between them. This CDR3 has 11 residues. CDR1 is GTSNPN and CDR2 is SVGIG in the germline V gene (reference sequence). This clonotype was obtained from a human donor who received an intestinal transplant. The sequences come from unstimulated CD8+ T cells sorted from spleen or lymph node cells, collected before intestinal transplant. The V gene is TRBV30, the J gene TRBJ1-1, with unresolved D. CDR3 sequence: CAFSLNTEAFF. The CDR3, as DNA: TGTGCCTTCTCCTTGAACACTGAAGCTTTCTTT.